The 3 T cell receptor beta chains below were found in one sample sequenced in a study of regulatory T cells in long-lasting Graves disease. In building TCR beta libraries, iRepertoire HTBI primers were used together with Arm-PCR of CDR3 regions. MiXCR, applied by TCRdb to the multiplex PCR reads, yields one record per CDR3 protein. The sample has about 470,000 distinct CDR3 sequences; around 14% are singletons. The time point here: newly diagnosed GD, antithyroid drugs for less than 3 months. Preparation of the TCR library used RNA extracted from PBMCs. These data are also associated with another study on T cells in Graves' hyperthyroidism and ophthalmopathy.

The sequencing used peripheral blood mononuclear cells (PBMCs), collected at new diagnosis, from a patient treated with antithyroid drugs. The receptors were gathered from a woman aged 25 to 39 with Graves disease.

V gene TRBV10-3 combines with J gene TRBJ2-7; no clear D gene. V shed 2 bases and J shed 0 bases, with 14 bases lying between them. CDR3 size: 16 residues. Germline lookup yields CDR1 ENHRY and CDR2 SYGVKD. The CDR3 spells CAISEPRLRSSYEQYF. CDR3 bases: TGTGCCATCAGTGAGCCAAGGTTGAGGAGCTCCTACGAGCAGTACTTC.

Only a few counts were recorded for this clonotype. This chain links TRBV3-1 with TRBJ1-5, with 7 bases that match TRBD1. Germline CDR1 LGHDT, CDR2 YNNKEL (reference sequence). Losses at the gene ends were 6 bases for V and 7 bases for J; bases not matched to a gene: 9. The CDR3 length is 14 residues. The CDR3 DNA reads TGTGCCAGCAGAATGGACAGGCCGGGGCAGCCCCAGCATTTT. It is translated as CASRMDRPGQPQHF.

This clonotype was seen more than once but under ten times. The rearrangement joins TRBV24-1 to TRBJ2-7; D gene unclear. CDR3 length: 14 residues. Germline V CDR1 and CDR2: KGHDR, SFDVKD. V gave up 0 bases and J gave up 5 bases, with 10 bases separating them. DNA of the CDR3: TGTGCCACCAGTGATTTGCCACATATTGACGAGCAGTACTTC. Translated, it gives CATSDLPHIDEQYF.